This T cell receptor beta chain was recovered during a study of response to subunit inactivated influenza vaccine. Each CDR3 protein is one row after TCRdb ran MiXCR on the RT-PCR reads. The table has almost 600,000 distinct CDR3 sequences, 14% seen once. CDR1 and CDR2 (germline): LNHNV, YYDKDF (reference sequence). The CDR3 has 14 residues. Trimming cost V 5 bases and J 9 bases, with 14 bases left between them. This material consisted of PBMCs from blood, taken 11 to 12 days after vaccination. The receptor's source is a man aged 45-60 years who received an inactivated influenza vaccine. The chain couples TRBV15 to TRBJ1-6; D not certain. The CDR3 loop is CATSPRGFASPLHF. The CDR3 nucleotides read TGTGCCACCAGCCCGCGGGGTTTTGCTTCACCCCTCCACTTT.